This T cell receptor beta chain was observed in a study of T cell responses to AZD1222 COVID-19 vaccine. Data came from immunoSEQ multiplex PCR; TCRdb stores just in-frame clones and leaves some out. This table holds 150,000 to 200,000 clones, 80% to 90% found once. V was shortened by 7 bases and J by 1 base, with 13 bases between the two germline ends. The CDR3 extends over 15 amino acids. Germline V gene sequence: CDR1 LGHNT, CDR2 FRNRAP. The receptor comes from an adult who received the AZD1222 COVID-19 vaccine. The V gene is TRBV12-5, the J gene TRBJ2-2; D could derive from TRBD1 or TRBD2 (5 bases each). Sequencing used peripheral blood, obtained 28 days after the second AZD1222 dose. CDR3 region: CASEPGQLNTGELFF. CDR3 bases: TGTGCTAGTGAGCCGGGGCAGCTGAACACCGGGGAGCTGTTTTTT.